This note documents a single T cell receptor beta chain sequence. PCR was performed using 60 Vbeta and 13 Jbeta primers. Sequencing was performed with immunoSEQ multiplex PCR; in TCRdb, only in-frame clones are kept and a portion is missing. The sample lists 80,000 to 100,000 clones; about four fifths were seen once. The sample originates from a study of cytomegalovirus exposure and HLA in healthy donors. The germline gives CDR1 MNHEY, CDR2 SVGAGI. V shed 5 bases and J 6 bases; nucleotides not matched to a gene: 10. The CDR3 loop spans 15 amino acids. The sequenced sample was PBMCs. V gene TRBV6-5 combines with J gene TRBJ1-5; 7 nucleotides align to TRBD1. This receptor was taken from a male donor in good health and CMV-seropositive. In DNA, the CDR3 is TGTGCCAGCAGTCAATCAGGGGGAAGCGGTCAGCCCCAGCATTTT. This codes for CASSQSGGSGQPQHF.